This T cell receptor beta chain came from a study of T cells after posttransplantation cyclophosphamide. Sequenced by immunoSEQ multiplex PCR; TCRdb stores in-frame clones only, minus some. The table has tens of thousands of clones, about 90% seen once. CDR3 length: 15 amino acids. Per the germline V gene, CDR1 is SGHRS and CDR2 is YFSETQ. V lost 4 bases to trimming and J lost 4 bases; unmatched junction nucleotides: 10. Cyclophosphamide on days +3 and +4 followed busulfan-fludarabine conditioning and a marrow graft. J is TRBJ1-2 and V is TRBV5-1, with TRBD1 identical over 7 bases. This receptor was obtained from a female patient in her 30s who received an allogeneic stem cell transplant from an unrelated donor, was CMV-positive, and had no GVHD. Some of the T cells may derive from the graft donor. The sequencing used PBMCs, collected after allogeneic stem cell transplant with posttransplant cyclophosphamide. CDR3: CASSTRDRDPYGYTF. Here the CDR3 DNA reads TGCGCCAGCAGCACCAGAGACAGGGACCCCTATGGCTACACCTTC.